The 10 T cell receptor beta chains in this list originate from one sample, sequenced in a study of blood T cell repertoires in COVID-19. Clones were sequenced by immunoSEQ multiplex PCR, and TCRdb holds only the in-frame ones, with some missing. The table has hundreds of thousands of clones, approximately 89% seen once. The material sequenced was peripheral blood. The receptors derive from an older woman with acute or convalescent COVID-19.

CDR3 sequence reads: CASSLLGGILNSPLHF. The CDR3 coding sequence is TGTGCCAGCAGTCTGTTGGGGGGGATACTTAATTCACCCCTCCACTTT. This chain links TRBV28 with TRBJ1-6; maybe TRBD1 (5 bases). The V end lost 5 bases, the J end lost 6 bases, and 17 bases lay between the germline ends. Germline-derived CDR1 and CDR2 are MDHEN and SYDVKM. The CDR3 extends over 16 amino acids.

In nucleotides, the CDR3 is TGTGCCAGCAAATCTGAGTCGCTAGCACGAGAGACCCAGTACTTC. Its protein is CASKSESLARETQYF. The chain carries TRBV28 and TRBJ2-5; possible D gene TRBD2, 5 bases. The V end was cut by 7 bases, the J end by 4 bases, with 19 bases between. CDR1 is MDHEN and CDR2 is SYDVKM in the germline V gene. The CDR3 spans 15 residues.

The chain combines TRBV5-4 with TRBJ1-1; D gene ambiguous. CDR1 SGHNT and CDR2 YYREEE come from the germline V gene (reference sequence). CDR3 size: 14 residues. V lost 2 bases and J 2 bases, leaving 10 bases between the germline ends. CDR3 nucleotides: TGTGCCAGCAGCTTAGACACCGTAAACACTGAAGCTTTCTTT. Its protein product is CASSLDTVNTEAFF.

V is TRBV11-3 and J is TRBJ2-5; perhaps TRBD1 as D (6 bases). V dropped 1 base and J dropped 4 bases, with 13 bases sitting between them. The CDR3 runs 15 residues. The germline gives CDR1 SGHNT, CDR2 YENEEA. In DNA, the CDR3 is TGTGCCAGCAGCTTAGGGCAGGGGAAGGGAGAGACCCAGTACTTC. This encodes CASSLGQGKGETQYF.

V usage is TRBV2 and J usage is TRBJ2-5; D possibly corresponds to TRBD1 (8 bases). The V end lost 7 bases, the J end lost 4 bases, and 16 bases lay between the germline ends. Germline-derived CDR1 and CDR2 are SNHLY and FYNNEI. The CDR3 sequence is 14 residues long. In DNA, the CDR3 is TGTGCCAGCAAAGAACAGGGGGGGCGAGAGACCCAGTACTTC. Residues: CASKEQGGRETQYF.

The gene calls are TRBV7-9 and TRBJ2-3; D remains ambiguous. Trimming took 6 bases from V and 6 from J, leaving 7 bases between them. Germline-derived CDR1 and CDR2 are SEHNR and FQNEAQ (reference sequence). The CDR3 consists of 11 residues. The CDR3 here is CASSNQDTQYF. CDR3 in DNA: TGTGCCAGCAGTAATCAGGATACGCAGTATTTT.

The chain joins TRBV6-2 or TRBV6-3 to TRBJ2-4; 8 bases are shared with TRBD1. V shed 5 bases and J 8 bases; nucleotides not matched to a gene: 5. Germline V gene sequence: CDR1 MNHEY, CDR2 SVGEGT. The CDR3 runs 13 residues. CDR3 nucleotide sequence: TGTGCCAGCAGTCCCGACAGGGGCTACATTCAGTACTTC. Its translation is CASSPDRGYIQYF.

This rearrangement joins TRBV7-2 to TRBJ2-5; 8 bases line up with TRBD1. Germline V lookup: CDR1 SGHTA, CDR2 FQGNSA. The CDR3 sequence is 15 residues long. V was clipped by 3 bases and J by 5 bases; unmatched bases: 8. CDR3 in DNA: TGTGCCAGCAGCTTGGACAGGGCATGGGGGGAGACCCAGTACTTC. Its translation: CASSLDRAWGETQYF.

The chain employs TRBV4-2 and TRBJ1-3, with D maybe TRBD1 (6 bases). Trimming removed 1 base at V and 0 bases at J, with 10 bases between. Germline CDR1 and CDR2: LGHNA and YNFKEQ. The CDR3 sequence is 16 residues long. CDR3: CASSQAIGGSGNTIYF. The CDR3 DNA is TGTGCCAGCAGCCAAGCGATAGGGGGCTCTGGAAACACCATATATTTT.

The CDR3: CASSWDSSYNSPLHF. The CDR3 DNA reads as TGTGCCAGCAGCTGGGACAGCTCCTATAATTCACCCCTCCACTTT. J is TRBJ1-6 and V is TRBV5-4, with 7 bases fitting TRBD1. V shed 3 bases, J shed 0 bases, and the junction held 0 bases outside the gene matches. From germline, CDR1 is SGHNT and CDR2 YYREEE (reference sequence). This CDR3 contains 15 residues.